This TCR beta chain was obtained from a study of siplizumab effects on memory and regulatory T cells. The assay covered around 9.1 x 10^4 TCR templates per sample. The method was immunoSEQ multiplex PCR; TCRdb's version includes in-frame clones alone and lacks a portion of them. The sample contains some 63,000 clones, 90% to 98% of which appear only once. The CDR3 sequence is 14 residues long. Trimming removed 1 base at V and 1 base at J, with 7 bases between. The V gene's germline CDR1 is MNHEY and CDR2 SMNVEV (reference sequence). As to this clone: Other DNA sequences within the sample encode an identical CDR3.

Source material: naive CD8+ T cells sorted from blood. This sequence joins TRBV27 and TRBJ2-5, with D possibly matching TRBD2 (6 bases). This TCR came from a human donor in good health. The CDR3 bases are TGTGCCAGCAGTTTATTGGGGGGCCAAGAGACCCAGTACTTC. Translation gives CASSLLGGQETQYF.